Below are 32 T cell receptor beta chains sequenced from a single sample in a study of T-cell reconstitution after alpha-beta-depleted transplantation in children. Library preparation (for TCRbeta) was performed with unique molecular identifiers. A single record per CDR3 protein comes from TCRdb applying MiXCR to the PCR reads. The data show 450,000 to 600,000 distinct CDR3 sequences, roughly 13% seen once. Material: PBMCs, mostly from graft donor cells, obtained 360 days after TCRalphabeta/CD19-depleted stem cell transplant. These receptors all stem from a male patient younger than 18 who had a stem cell transplant for acute myeloid leukemia, so the T cells may come from the graft donor.

V and J are TRBV4-3 and TRBJ2-3; D uncertain. V was clipped by 1 base and J by 8 bases, with 28 bases between them. CDR1 LGHNA and CDR2 YSLEER come from the germline V gene. The CDR3 loop spans 19 amino acids. The chain's CDR3 is CASSQVGSDSPERLGTQYF. In DNA, the CDR3 is TGCGCCAGCAGCCAAGTGGGGTCCGATTCCCCCGAAAGGTTAGGTACGCAGTATTTT.

There are a few counts of this clonotype. The J gene is TRBJ1-1, the V gene TRBV25-1, with D unresolved. Germline CDR1 MGHDK, CDR2 SYGVNS. The CDR3 loop spans 14 amino acids. The germline V and J ends were trimmed by 1 base and 3 bases, with 9 bases remaining between them. The CDR3 loop is CASSEFTKDTEAFF. CDR3 in DNA: TGTGCCAGCAGTGAATTCACAAAGGACACTGAAGCTTTCTTT.

This clonotype has ten or more counts. The chain uses TRBV28 and TRBJ2-1; the match to TRBD2 covers 9 bases. Germline values: CDR1 MDHEN, CDR2 SYDVKM. Germline trimming cut 3 bases from V and 3 bases from J; bases unmatched to any gene: 18. The CDR3 contains 20 residues. Here the CDR3 DNA reads TGTGCCAGCAGTTTGGTAACTAGCGGGCACCAGAGACATATCTACAATGAGCAGTTCTTC. Translated: CASSLVTSGHQRHIYNEQFF.

V and J are TRBV9 and TRBJ1-3, with D hard to call. The V and J ends lost 3 bases and 0 bases respectively, with 10 bases between them. The CDR3 consists of 15 residues. CDR1 SGDLS and CDR2 YYNGEE come from the germline V gene. DNA of the CDR3: TGTGCCAGCAGCGCCGACATAAACTCTGGAAACACCATATATTTT. It codes for CASSADINSGNTIYF.

This clonotype has ten or more counts. The rearrangement links TRBV24-1 to TRBJ2-5; D ambiguous. Trimming removed 5 bases at V and 1 base at J, with 10 bases between. This CDR3 has 14 residues. In germline, CDR1 is KGHDR, CDR2 SFDVKD. The CDR3 sequence is CATSAVDRQETQYF. CDR3 DNA sequence: TGTGCCACCAGTGCCGTAGATCGCCAAGAGACCCAGTACTTC.

In DNA form, the CDR3 reads TGTGCCACCAGCAGAGATTCGGGGCTTTCGGTCCTATACGAGCAGTACTTC. It is translated as CATSRDSGLSVLYEQYF. This rearrangement joins TRBV15 to TRBJ2-7; D may correspond to TRBD1 or TRBD2 (5 bases each). The V end was cut by 0 bases, the J end by 4 bases, with 19 bases between. The germline V gene encodes CDR1 LNHNV and CDR2 YYDKDF (reference sequence). The CDR3 covers 17 residues.

This chain links TRBV13 with TRBJ2-3; 10 bases match TRBD2. The CDR3 runs 16 residues. Germline lookup yields CDR1 PRHDT and CDR2 FYEKMQ (reference sequence). V lost 1 base and J lost 4; bases outside the gene matches: 5. The CDR3 spells CASSLEAGGPSDTQYF. CDR3 nucleotide sequence: TGTGCCAGCAGCTTAGAAGCGGGAGGGCCCTCAGATACGCAGTATTTT.

The chain links TRBV4-3 to TRBJ2-7; 9 bases agree with TRBD1. CDR1 and CDR2 (germline): LGHNA, YSLEER. V was pared by 1 base and J by 0 bases, with 4 bases of the junction left unmatched. The CDR3 sequence is 16 residues long. CDR3 region: CASSQGLGQGSYEQYF. The CDR3 DNA is TGCGCCAGCAGCCAAGGGCTGGGACAGGGCTCCTACGAGCAGTACTTC.

The chain links TRBV7-3 to TRBJ2-3; D might be TRBD2 (5 bases). CDR3 size: 15 residues. Trimming stripped 2 bases from V and 8 bases from J, with 17 bases between. The germline CDR1 and CDR2 sequences are SGHTA and FQGTGA. For the CDR3, the DNA is TGTGCCAGCAGCTTAGCGGGCGGCGATACATTTACGCAGTATTTT. Its protein product is CASSLAGGDTFTQYF.

The chain carries TRBV20-1 and TRBJ2-5, with TRBD2 matching 8 bases. CDR1 and CDR2 (germline): DFQATT, SNEGSKA (reference sequence). The V gene end was trimmed by 1 base and the J gene end by 5 bases; junction bases not matched to a gene: 6. The length of the CDR3 is 14 residues. CDR3: CSARVAGGGETQYF. CDR3 nucleotide sequence: TGCAGTGCTAGAGTCGCGGGAGGAGGGGAGACCCAGTACTTC.

This clonotype has more than one count but fewer than ten. J is TRBJ2-7 and V is TRBV7-9; TRBD2 agrees at 8 bases. The V gene's germline CDR1 is SEHNR and CDR2 FQNEAQ (reference sequence). The CDR3 runs 15 residues. V lost 3 bases and J lost 2; bases outside the gene matches: 6. This chain's CDR3 is CASSFTGTSTYEQYF. In DNA form, the CDR3 reads TGTGCCAGCAGCTTCACCGGGACTAGTACCTACGAGCAGTACTTC.

The gene calls are TRBV4-1 and TRBJ2-2, with D tentatively TRBD1 (6 bases). The CDR3 extends over 15 amino acids. CDR1 is MGHRA, CDR2 YSYEKL, per germline. Trimming stripped 1 base from V and 0 bases from J, with 6 bases between. For the CDR3, the DNA is TGCGCCAGCAGCCAAGCAGGGGCGAACACCGGGGAGCTGTTTTTT. It translates to CASSQAGANTGELFF.

The chain couples TRBV20-1 to TRBJ2-2; D ambiguous. The germline V gene encodes CDR1 DFQATT and CDR2 SNEGSKA (reference sequence). The germline V and J ends were trimmed by 8 bases and 3 bases, with 7 bases remaining between them. This CDR3 spans 11 amino acids. CDR3 coding DNA: TGCAGTTTGGGATACACCGGGGAGCTGTTTTTT. It specifies CSLGYTGELFF.

This clonotype was detected many times. The chain links TRBV29-1 to TRBJ2-7; 7 nucleotides line up with TRBD2. Germline V CDR1 and CDR2: SQVTM, ANQGSEA. The CDR3 is 14 residues long. V lost 7 bases to trimming and J lost 2 bases; unmatched junction nucleotides: 11. CDR3: CSAAGAGRAYEQYF. The CDR3 DNA sequence: TGCAGCGCCGCCGGAGCGGGAAGAGCCTACGAGCAGTACTTC.

This clonotype was observed many times. J is TRBJ2-4 and V is TRBV12-3 or TRBV12-4; 8 bases are a match to TRBD1. Germline trimming cut 3 bases from V and 4 bases from J; bases unmatched to any gene: 17. The CDR3 extends over 19 amino acids. The CDR3: CASSLWVLRGPPTKNIQYF. Here the CDR3 DNA reads TGTGCCAGCAGTTTGTGGGTCCTCAGGGGGCCACCTACTAAAAACATTCAGTACTTC.

This clonotype came up many times. This chain uses TRBV12-3 or TRBV12-4 with TRBJ2-7; a possible D gene is TRBD1 (6 bases). There are 17 residues in the CDR3. Deletions cut 5 bases from V and 3 bases from J, with 23 bases between. CDR3 DNA: TGTGCCAGCAGTATCGGACAGTGGGTAGTCCCTAACTACGAGCAGTACTTC. Protein product: CASSIGQWVVPNYEQYF.

The chain is built from TRBV29-1 and TRBJ2-3; D unclear. CDR3 length: 10 residues. Trimming took off 6 bases at V and 4 bases at J, with 5 bases between the two ends. CDR1 SQVTM and CDR2 ANQGSEA come from the germline V gene. This CDR3 is CSVLPDTQYF. The DNA for the CDR3 is TGCAGCGTCCTGCCAGATACGCAGTATTTT.

The chain couples TRBV7-3 to TRBJ2-3; D perhaps matches TRBD2 (6 bases). With 0 bases removed from V and 5 bases from J, the gap between germline ends came to 9 bases. This CDR3 comprises 14 residues. Germline V lookup: CDR1 SGHTA, CDR2 FQGTGA. The CDR3, as DNA: TGTGCCAGCAGCTTAACCGGGAGTGAAGATACGCAGTATTTT. Amino acid sequence: CASSLTGSEDTQYF.

This chain uses TRBV20-1 with TRBJ1-1, with D hard to call. The CDR3 consists of 12 residues. Deletions cut 6 bases from V and 1 base from J, with 9 bases between. Germline CDR1 is DFQATT and CDR2 is SNEGSKA (reference sequence). The CDR3 sequence is CSAGVGNTEAFF. The CDR3 DNA sequence: TGCAGTGCGGGCGTGGGGAACACTGAAGCTTTCTTT.

This clonotype was recorded a few times. This rearrangement joins TRBV20-1 to TRBJ2-5; D gene ambiguous. The CDR3 extends over 14 amino acids. V lost 0 bases and J 5 bases, leaving 13 bases between the germline ends. CDR1 is DFQATT, CDR2 SNEGSKA, per germline (reference sequence). CDR3 bases: TGCAGTGCTAGAGATAGCAGTAGCACGGAGACCCAGTACTTC. This sequence encodes CSARDSSSTETQYF.

This clonotype was seen a few times. The gene calls are TRBV24-1 and TRBJ1-1, with D perhaps TRBD1 (5 bases). This CDR3 comprises 14 residues. The V gene's germline CDR1 is KGHDR and CDR2 SFDVKD. V dropped 5 bases and J dropped 1 base, with 10 bases sitting between them. CDR3 protein: CATSGATANTEAFF. The CDR3 DNA follows: TGTGCCACCAGTGGAGCGACAGCGAACACTGAAGCTTTCTTT.

This clonotype was seen many times. V and J are TRBV28 and TRBJ2-1, with TRBD2 identical over 11 bases. The CDR3 spans 20 residues. The V and J ends lost 2 bases and 2 bases, in that order; junction bases with no gene match: 14. CDR1 and CDR2 (germline): MDHEN, SYDVKM. CDR3 nucleotides: TGTGCCAGCAGTTTAGTAATTAGACTAGCGGGATCCTTACCCTACAATGAGCAGTTCTTC. Its translation: CASSLVIRLAGSLPYNEQFF.

This clonotype has just a few counts. This chain uses TRBV6-2 or TRBV6-3 with TRBJ2-1; 9 bases match TRBD2. The CDR3 length is 16 residues. Germline assignment: CDR1 MNHEY and CDR2 SVGEGT. The V segment lost 4 bases and the J segment 0 bases; nucleotides outside the gene matches: 4. CDR3 coding DNA: TGTGCCAGCAGTTTCGGACTAGCGAGCTCCTACAATGAGCAGTTCTTC. Its protein is CASSFGLASSYNEQFF.

A few counts support this clonotype. This chain connects TRBV7-2 to TRBJ2-7; D not resolved. The CDR3 has 14 amino acids. Trimming cost V 1 base and J 2 bases, with 9 bases left between them. Per germline, CDR1 SGHTA and CDR2 FQGNSA. CDR3 amino acids: CASSLGGATYEQYF. The CDR3 DNA reads as TGTGCCAGCAGCTTAGGAGGAGCCACCTACGAGCAGTACTTC.

V and J are TRBV10-3 and TRBJ2-5; D call uncertain. In germline, CDR1 is ENHRY, CDR2 SYGVKD. The CDR3 runs 14 residues. The V end was cut by 2 bases, the J end by 5 bases, with 12 bases between. CDR3 protein: CAISELGSWETQYF. The CDR3 nucleotides are TGTGCCATCAGTGAGCTCGGGTCGTGGGAGACCCAGTACTTC.

This clonotype was observed a handful of times. This rearrangement joins TRBV21-1 to TRBJ2-5; the DNA was not used to check the table's D call, TRBD1. TRBV21-1 is shown as a pseudogene. The CDR3 is 16 residues long. The CDR3 sequence: CASSPAGQGLQETQYF. DNA for the CDR3: TGTGCCAGCAGCCCCGCGGGACAGGGGCTCCAAGAGACCCAGTACTTC.

The chain uses TRBV6-1 and TRBJ1-2, with D possibly being TRBD1 (6 bases). Germline V gene sequence: CDR1 MNHNS, CDR2 SASEGT. This CDR3 has 14 amino acids. With 6 bases removed from V and 8 bases from J, the gap between germline ends came to 19 bases. The CDR3 bases are TGTGCCAGCAGCCCCGGACAGTTTCTAGGGGGCTACACCTTC. The encoded protein is CASSPGQFLGGYTF.

J is TRBJ2-7 and V is TRBV20-1; the D gene is possibly TRBD1 (6 bases). This CDR3 contains 14 residues. Trimming stripped 3 bases from V and 3 bases from J, with 15 bases between. The germline V gene has CDR1 DFQATT and CDR2 SNEGSKA (reference sequence). DNA of the CDR3: TGCAGTGCTAGGGGGGCTGTTAGGGGCTACGAGCAGTACTTC. It is translated as CSARGAVRGYEQYF.

The table lists this clonotype with a few counts. The chain couples TRBV20-1 to TRBJ2-3; D perhaps matches TRBD2 (6 bases). V was trimmed by 3 bases and J by 0 bases, leaving 25 bases between them. This CDR3 is built from 19 residues. Germline CDR1 is DFQATT and CDR2 is SNEGSKA (reference sequence). CDR3 region: CSARGRGFHKVASTDTQYF. Written as DNA, the CDR3 is TGCAGTGCTAGGGGTCGGGGGTTTCATAAGGTCGCTAGCACAGATACGCAGTATTTT.

V usage is TRBV29-1 and J usage is TRBJ1-3; the match to TRBD1 covers 9 bases. The junction had 5 bases not matched to a gene; V was cut back by 6 bases and J by 2 bases. Germline V CDR1 and CDR2: SQVTM, ANQGSEA. The CDR3 runs 14 residues. CDR3 region: CSVQQGATGNTIYF. Written as DNA, the CDR3 is TGCAGCGTGCAACAGGGGGCGACTGGAAACACCATATATTTT.

This clonotype came up many times. The rearrangement uses TRBV28 and TRBJ2-4, with 10 bases matching TRBD1. The V and J ends lost 3 bases and 1 base, in that order; junction bases with no gene match: 9. The CDR3 is made up of 18 amino acids. CDR1 is MDHEN, CDR2 SYDVKM, per germline. CDR3 protein: CASSLWSGTGVAKNIQYF. DNA for the CDR3: TGTGCCAGCAGTTTGTGGTCCGGGACAGGGGTTGCCAAAAACATTCAGTACTTC. The whole variable domain, filled in from reference TRBV28 and TRBJ2-4, reads DVKVTQSSRYLVKRTGEKVFLECVQDMDHENMFWYRQDPGLGLRLIYFSYDVKMKEKGDIPEGYSVSREKKERFSLILESASTNQTSMYLCASSLWSGTGVAKNIQYFGAGTRLSVL.

The sample holds a few counts of this clonotype. The chain couples TRBV28 to TRBJ2-3, with a possible D match to TRBD2 (5 bases). Trimming left V 2 bases short and J 8 bases short, with 14 bases between. The CDR3 is 14 residues long. Germline V gives CDR1 MDHEN, CDR2 SYDVKM. The CDR3 DNA reads TGTGCCAGCAGTTTAGTGGGAGCGCCCGGTACGCAGTATTTT. Translation gives CASSLVGAPGTQYF.